A selection of T cell receptor beta chains follows, all from one sample in a study of shared clonotypes between healthy human individuals. The table came from immunoSEQ multiplex PCR; TCRdb's copy has only in-frame clones and leaves some out. Of some 2.1 million clones listed, 85% to 95% were seen once; the top ten hold 0.1% to 0.15%. Material for sequencing was naive CD4+ T cells sorted from blood. Receptor source: a man between 18 and 35 years old in good health. CDR3s include the opening cysteine and the closing phenylalanine or tryptophan. The D gene is left open where the match is weak. Clone size is stated in some rows and not others, as once, few, many or a class when expanded.

d_call: NA; clone_size: NA; j_call: TRBJ2-5; v_call: TRBV6-6; cdr3_aa: CASRWGQETQYF; cdr3_nt: TGTGCCAGCAGATGGGGCCAGGAGACCCAGTACTTC
d_call: TRBD1; clone_size: once; j_call: TRBJ2-7; v_call: TRBV5-4; cdr3_aa: CASSLDRGPYEQYF; cdr3_nt: TGTGCCAGCAGCTTAGACAGGGGGCCCTACGAGCAGTACTTC
d_call: NA; clone_size: NA; j_call: TRBJ1-6; v_call: TRBV6-6; cdr3_aa: CASSYESPLHF; cdr3_nt: TGTGCCAGCAGTTATGAATCACCCCTCCACTTT
d_call: TRBD2; clone_size: NA; j_call: TRBJ2-1; v_call: TRBV11-2; cdr3_aa: CASIDNGLAGALEQFF; cdr3_nt: TGTGCCAGCATCGACAATGGACTAGCGGGAGCACTTGAGCAGTTCTTC
d_call: NA; clone_size: NA; j_call: TRBJ2-5; v_call: TRBV14; cdr3_aa: CASSRTGTQTQYF; cdr3_nt: TGTGCCAGCAGCCGTACGGGGACTCAGACCCAGTACTTC
d_call: NA; clone_size: NA; j_call: TRBJ2-7; v_call: TRBV30; cdr3_aa: CAWSATQPYEQYF; cdr3_nt: TGTGCCTGGAGTGCAACCCAACCCTACGAGCAGTACTTC
d_call: TRBD2; clone_size: NA; j_call: TRBJ2-2; v_call: TRBV4-3; cdr3_aa: CASSPGAQREYFTGELFF; cdr3_nt: TGCGCCAGCAGCCCAGGGGCCCAGCGGGAGTACTTCACCGGGGAGCTGTTTTTT
d_call: TRBD2; clone_size: NA; j_call: TRBJ2-5; v_call: TRBV7-6; cdr3_aa: CASSSQAGGWETQYF; cdr3_nt: TGTGCCAGCAGCTCCCAAGCGGGGGGGTGGGAGACCCAGTACTTC
d_call: NA; clone_size: NA; j_call: TRBJ2-3; v_call: TRBV5-4; cdr3_aa: CASSPVGGTSTDTQYF; cdr3_nt: TGTGCCAGCAGCCCCGTCGGGGGCACTAGCACAGATACGCAGTATTTT
d_call: NA; clone_size: NA; j_call: TRBJ2-1; v_call: TRBV6-1; cdr3_aa: CASSDVLGLSYNEQFF; cdr3_nt: TGTGCCAGCAGTGATGTGCTAGGACTCTCTTACAATGAGCAGTTCTTC